This entry describes one T cell receptor beta chain. This sample stems from a study of cytomegalovirus exposure and HLA in healthy donors. Sequencing used immunoSEQ multiplex PCR; TCRdb keeps in-frame clones, though not all of them. The data hold about 150,000 clones, with 88% observed a single time. The germline CDR1 and CDR2 sequences are SQVTM and ANQGSEA. Trimming removed 5 bases from V and 6 bases from J, with 22 bases in between. The CDR3 has 15 amino acids. V and J are TRBV29-1 and TRBJ1-1; a possible D gene is TRBD1 (5 bases). Sequencing was done on a sample of PBMCs. The TCR comes from a man aged 18-30 years in good health and CMV-seronegative. Here the CDR3 reads CSVTGLLNRRAEAFF. The DNA of the CDR3 is TGCAGCGTTACAGGTCTGTTAAACCGAAGGGCTGAAGCTTTCTTT.